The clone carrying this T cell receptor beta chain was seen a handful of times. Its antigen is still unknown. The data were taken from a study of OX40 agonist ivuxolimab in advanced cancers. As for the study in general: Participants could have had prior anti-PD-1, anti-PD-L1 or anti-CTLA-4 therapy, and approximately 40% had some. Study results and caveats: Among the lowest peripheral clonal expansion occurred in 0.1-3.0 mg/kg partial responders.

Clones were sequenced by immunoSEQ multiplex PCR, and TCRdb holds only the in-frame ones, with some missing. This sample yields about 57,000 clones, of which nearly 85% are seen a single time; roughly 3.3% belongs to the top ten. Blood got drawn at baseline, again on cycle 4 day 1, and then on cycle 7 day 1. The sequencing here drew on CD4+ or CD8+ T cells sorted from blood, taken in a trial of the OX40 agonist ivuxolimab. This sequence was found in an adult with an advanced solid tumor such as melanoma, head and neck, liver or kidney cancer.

The CDR3 sequence: CASSSTVMNTEAFF. In DNA, the CDR3 is TGCGCCAGCAGCTCTACAGTCATGAACACTGAAGCTTTCTTT. V is TRBV5-1 and J is TRBJ1-1; D is unclear. This CDR3 has 14 residues. In germline, CDR1 is SGHRS, CDR2 YFSETQ. V lost 3 bases and J 0 bases, leaving 9 bases between the germline ends.